These T cell receptor beta chains were read from a single sample in a study of T cell repertoires in cytomegalovirus infection. TCRdb re-derived calls from the reads in MiXCR, one entry per CDR3 protein. This table has more than 350,000 distinct CDR3 sequences, approximately 32% appearing once. The material sequenced was PBMCs. These TCRs come from a human donor in good health (CMV status not recorded). Some clones in this sample may be carry-over from other donors' samples. Each CDR3 is given with its conserved first and last residue. The order of the fields is CDR3 protein, CDR3 DNA, J gene, V gene, clone size, D gene. The D gene is left open where the match is weak. For some rows the clone size is stated as once, few or many, or as a class when expanded; others skip it.

CDR3aa: CDSSLEGAGNQPQHF
CDR3nt: TGCGACAGCAGCTTGGAGGGGGCCGGCAATCAGCCCCAGCATTTT
j_gene: TRBJ1-5
v_gene: TRBV5-1
abundance: .
d_gene: TRBD1

CDR3aa: CASSLSDETQYF
CDR3nt: TGTGCCAGCAGCCTGAGTGACGAGACCCAGTACTTC
j_gene: TRBJ2-5
v_gene: TRBV3-1
abundance: .
d_gene: .

CDR3aa: CASSLAAGVPYNEQFF
CDR3nt: TGTGCCAGCAGCTTAGCGGCGGGGGTACCCTACAATGAGCAGTTCTTC
j_gene: TRBJ2-1
v_gene: TRBV11-3
abundance: .
d_gene: TRBD2

CDR3aa: CASRTAVTDTQYF
CDR3nt: TGTGCCAGCAGAACAGCGGTCACAGATACGCAGTATTTT
j_gene: TRBJ2-3
v_gene: TRBV6-1
abundance: .
d_gene: .

CDR3aa: CASWTANTGDRFF
CDR3nt: TGTGCCAGTTGGACAGCGAACACCGGGGATCGGTTTTTT
j_gene: TRBJ2-2
v_gene: TRBV7-2
abundance: .
d_gene: .

CDR3aa: CASSLGLAGGQEEQFF
CDR3nt: TGTGCCAGCAGCTTGGGACTAGCGGGGGGGCAGGAGGAGCAGTTCTTC
j_gene: TRBJ2-1
v_gene: TRBV11-2
abundance: .
d_gene: TRBD2

CDR3aa: CASSQGTSGVQETQYF
CDR3nt: TGCGCCAGCAGCCAGGGGACTAGCGGGGTCCAAGAGACCCAGTACTTC
j_gene: TRBJ2-5
v_gene: TRBV4-1
abundance: many
d_gene: TRBD2

CDR3aa: CASSSYSGDYEQYF
CDR3nt: TGTGCCAGCAGTTCTTATAGCGGGGACTACGAGCAGTACTTC
j_gene: TRBJ2-7
v_gene: TRBV6-5
abundance: few
d_gene: TRBD2

CDR3aa: CASSLRGRGNEKLFF
CDR3nt: TGTGCCAGCAGCTTGCGGGGGCGAGGGAATGAAAAACTGTTTTTT
j_gene: TRBJ1-4
v_gene: TRBV5-5
abundance: many
d_gene: .

CDR3aa: CASSLGAGPNNEQFF
CDR3nt: TGTGCCAGCAGCTTAGGTGCAGGGCCAAACAATGAGCAGTTCTTC
j_gene: TRBJ2-1
v_gene: TRBV11-2
abundance: many
d_gene: .

CDR3aa: CASSLLGGGSPLHF
CDR3nt: TGTGCCAGCAGTTTATTAGGGGGAGGTTCACCCCTCCACTTT
j_gene: TRBJ1-6
v_gene: TRBV28
abundance: .
d_gene: .

CDR3aa: CASSDGLAGDLGYEQYF
CDR3nt: TGCGCCAGCAGCGACGGACTAGCGGGGGACCTGGGCTACGAGCAGTACTTC
j_gene: TRBJ2-7
v_gene: TRBV10-2
abundance: few
d_gene: TRBD2

CDR3aa: CASSQGGSRRDEQFF
CDR3nt: TGCGCCAGCAGCCAAGGAGGTAGCCGTAGGGATGAGCAGTTCTTC
j_gene: TRBJ2-1
v_gene: TRBV4-1
abundance: .
d_gene: .

CDR3aa: CSATRLAGGYNEQFF
CDR3nt: TGCAGTGCCACCCGACTAGCGGGGGGCTACAATGAGCAGTTCTTC
j_gene: TRBJ2-1
v_gene: TRBV20-1
abundance: .
d_gene: TRBD2

CDR3aa: CASSRGAFYEQYF
CDR3nt: TGTGCCAGCAGCCGAGGGGCATTCTACGAGCAGTACTTC
j_gene: TRBJ2-7
v_gene: TRBV7-8
abundance: many
d_gene: .